The 3 T cell receptor beta chains given below trace back to one sample, sequenced in a study of patients and donors after allogeneic stem cell transplantation. One entry per CDR3 protein, called by TCRdb with MiXCR from the RT-PCR reads. The repertoire holds about 96,000 distinct CDR3 sequences, about 48% seen once, with 50% to 75% in the top ten. The specimen sequenced was blood, either unsorted or a sorted T cell fraction (not recorded which). The receptors stem from a human donor who was either an allogeneic HSCT recipient or a stem cell or donor lymphocyte infusion donor (not recorded which). It is not recorded whose cells these are; they may come from a transplant donor.

The chain links TRBV29-1 to TRBJ2-1; the D gene is possibly TRBD2 (5 bases). The CDR3 extends over 11 amino acids. CDR1 and CDR2 (germline): SQVTM, ANQGSEA. Trimming left V 5 bases short and J 7 bases short, with 9 bases between. The CDR3 DNA reads TGCAGCGTTCGGACTGAAAATGAGCAGTTCTTC. As protein: CSVRTENEQFF.

This clonotype was seen at least ten times. CDR3 in DNA: TGTGCCAGCAGTCCCCTGGGCGCGGAGGGCACTGAAGCTTTCTTT. This sequence encodes CASSPLGAEGTEAFF. The chain couples TRBV7-2 to TRBJ1-1; D unclear. V lost 6 bases to trimming and J lost 4 bases, with 18 bases between them. The CDR3 is made up of 15 amino acids. Germline CDR1 is SGHTA and CDR2 is FQGNSA. The full variable domain, in which reference TRBV7-2 and TRBJ1-1 provide the parts outside the CDR3, is GAGVSQSPSNKVTEKGKDVELRCDPISGHTALYWYRQSLGQGLEFLIYFQGNSAPDKSGLPSDRFSAERTGGSVSTLTIQRTQQEDSAVYLCASSPLGAEGTEAFFGQGTRLTVV.

J is TRBJ1-2 and V is TRBV4-3, with D unclear. The CDR3 extends over 14 amino acids. Germline lookup yields CDR1 LGHNA and CDR2 YSLEER. Trimming left V 0 bases short and J 5 bases short, with 10 bases between. CDR3 coding DNA: TGCGCCAGCAGCCAAGATCCTCAAACTTATGGCTACACCTTC. Translating gives CASSQDPQTYGYTF.